The 18 T cell receptor beta chains below were found in one sample sequenced in a study of Ad26.COV2.S vaccination and SARS-CoV-2 variants. Treatment in this sample: some 20 received Ad26.COV2.S at low or high dose, single or two shots; about 5 received placebo; per-sample allocation not given. Samples came from day 63 after the first vaccine or placebo injection. Measured with immunoSEQ multiplex PCR; TCRdb has only the in-frame clones, and not every one. Seen here are approximately 400,000 clones, 80% to 90% observed once, and the top ten hold 3.3%. The input for sequencing was peripheral blood, taken in a trial of Ad26.COV2.S vaccine versus placebo. These receptors all come from a person aged 18-60 years who received the Ad26.COV2.S COVID-19 vaccine or a placebo.

This clone turned up a few times. The J gene is TRBJ1-1, the V gene TRBV3-1 (or the pseudogene TRBV3-2); D is ambiguous. Trimming stripped 7 bases from V and 2 bases from J, with 14 bases between. The CDR3 is 14 amino acids. From germline, CDR1 is LGHDT and CDR2 YNNKEL (reference sequence). This chain's CDR3 is CASTSSQSNTEAFF. The CDR3 DNA reads TGTGCCAGCACTAGCTCCCAGAGCAACACTGAAGCTTTCTTT.

This rearrangement joins TRBV28 to TRBJ2-5; 9 bases match TRBD2. The CDR3 spans 15 residues. V was clipped by 7 bases and J by 5 bases; unmatched bases: 11. Germline CDR1 and CDR2: MDHEN and SYDVKM. The CDR3 nucleotides read TGTGCCAGCAAGAAAGGGACTAGCCAGAGGGAGACCCAGTACTTC. Its translation is CASKKGTSQRETQYF.

This chain links TRBV19 with TRBJ2-1; TRBD1 might be the D (6 bases). Trimming removed 4 bases at V and 1 base at J, with 17 bases between. Germline loops: CDR1 LNHDA, CDR2 SQIVND (reference sequence). The CDR3 runs to 17 residues. As DNA, the CDR3 is TGTGCCAGTAGTAGAGTTGGGACATCACCTTCCTACAATGAGCAGTTCTTC. Its protein is CASSRVGTSPSYNEQFF.

The V and J genes are TRBV18 and TRBJ2-1; 9 positions match TRBD1. CDR1 is KGHSH, CDR2 LQKENI, per germline. The V segment lost 3 bases and the J segment 7 bases; nucleotides outside the gene matches: 10. The CDR3 has 16 residues. CDR3 nucleotide sequence: TGTGCCAGCTCACCTATGGGACAGGGAAACACTAATGAGCAGTTCTTC. It specifies CASSPMGQGNTNEQFF.

The rearrangement links TRBV28 to TRBJ2-7, with D possibly being TRBD2 (6 bases). There are 13 residues in the CDR3. The V end lost 2 bases, the J end lost 5 bases, and 10 bases lay between the germline ends. CDR1 MDHEN and CDR2 SYDVKM come from the germline V gene. In DNA, the CDR3 is TGTGCCAGCAGTTTAGGCCGGGAGCACGAGCAGTACTTC. Translating it yields CASSLGREHEQYF.

This clone came up a few times. The CDR3: CASSLWGGTLSDEQFF. The CDR3 DNA sequence: TGTGCCAGCTCCCTATGGGGGGGGACCCTGTCGGATGAGCAGTTCTTC. The gene calls are TRBV25-1 and TRBJ2-1, with 7 positions matching TRBD2. Germline values: CDR1 MGHDK, CDR2 SYGVNS. This CDR3 comprises 16 residues. Trimming cost V 8 bases and J 8 bases; bases outside gene matches: 18.

The chain is built from TRBV5-1 and TRBJ2-3; TRBD1 aligns across 10 bases. Germline CDR1 SGHRS, CDR2 YFSETQ. V was pared by 4 bases and J by 3 bases, with 5 bases of the junction left unmatched. The CDR3 is 15 amino acids. This chain's CDR3 is CASSPDRGWTDTQYF. CDR3 coding DNA: TGCGCCAGCAGCCCGGACAGGGGGTGGACAGATACGCAGTATTTT. The full variable domain, rest sourced from reference TRBV5-1 and TRBJ2-3, is KAGVTQTPRYLIKTRGQQVTLSCSPISGHRSVSWYQQTPGQGLQFLFEYFSETQRNKGNFPGRFSGRQFSNSRSEMNVSTLELGDSALYLCASSPDRGWTDTQYFGPGTRLTVL.

This chain links TRBV3-1 (or the pseudogene TRBV3-2) with TRBJ2-2; 7 bases are shared with TRBD2. Germline lookup yields CDR1 LGHDT and CDR2 YNNKEL (reference sequence). This CDR3 is built from 14 residues. V shed 1 base, J shed 7 bases, and the junction held 3 bases outside the gene matches. The CDR3 loop reads CASSQAGGDGELFF. The CDR3 coding sequence is TGTGCCAGCAGCCAAGCGGGGGGTGACGGGGAGCTGTTTTTT.

The chain couples TRBV5-1 to TRBJ2-3, with 9 bases matching TRBD2. The germline CDR1 and CDR2 sequences are SGHRS and YFSETQ. There are 16 residues in the CDR3. The trim removed 0 bases at V and 6 bases at J, leaving 8 bases unmatched. The DNA of the CDR3 is TGCGCCAGCAGCTTGGTGCAAGCGGGAGGACCGGATACGCAGTATTTT. Encoded protein: CASSLVQAGGPDTQYF.

The chain links TRBV4-3 to TRBJ2-1; TRBD2 is a possible D gene (6 bases). V was trimmed by 1 base and J by 3 bases, leaving 7 bases between them. Per the germline V gene, CDR1 is LGHNA and CDR2 is YSLEER. The CDR3 has 14 residues. CDR3 sequence: CASSQGRGYNEQFF. The DNA of the CDR3 is TGCGCCAGCAGCCAAGGGCGGGGCTACAATGAGCAGTTCTTC.

The chain combines TRBV27 with TRBJ2-7; 13 bases are a match to TRBD2. Germline values: CDR1 MNHEY, CDR2 SMNVEV (reference sequence). The CDR3 spans 13 residues. J lost 5 bases, V lost 8 bases, and 3 bases had no gene match. The CDR3 reads CASGLAGVHEQYF. The CDR3 DNA follows: TGTGCCAGCGGACTAGCGGGAGTGCACGAGCAGTACTTC.

The chain combines TRBV27 with TRBJ2-5; D is perhaps TRBD2 (6 bases). Germline loops: CDR1 MNHEY, CDR2 SMNVEV (reference sequence). This CDR3 is 15 amino acids long. Trimming removed 2 bases at V and 5 bases at J, with 15 bases between. CDR3 residues: CASSLAGRVGETQYF. The CDR3 region has the DNA TGTGCCAGCAGTTTAGCGGGACGGGTAGGGGAGACCCAGTACTTC.

This rearrangement joins TRBV6-6 to TRBJ2-7; 7 bases are shared with TRBD1. The V and J ends lost 6 bases and 6 bases, in that order; junction bases with no gene match: 11. Germline assignment: CDR1 MNHNY and CDR2 SVGAGI (reference sequence). The CDR3 sequence is 14 residues long. CDR3 DNA sequence: TGTGCCAGCAGCCCTAGACAGGGAACCTCCGAGCAGTACTTC. Translation: CASSPRQGTSEQYF.

The chain links TRBV2 to TRBJ2-1; D possibly corresponds to TRBD2 (5 bases). Trimming stripped 8 bases from V and 9 bases from J, with 17 bases between. The CDR3 covers 13 residues. Germline CDR1 reads SNHLY; CDR2 reads FYNNEI. In DNA, the CDR3 is TGTGCCAGCGGGAGTTGGGAGTTTACTGAGCAGTTCTTC. As protein: CASGSWEFTEQFF.

CDR3 sequence reads: CASSQGTAGGQDTQYF. Written as DNA, the CDR3 is TGTGCCAGCAGCCAAGGTACAGCGGGGGGGCAGGATACGCAGTATTTT. J is TRBJ2-3 and V is TRBV3-1 (or the pseudogene TRBV3-2); 10 bases are a match to TRBD2. J lost 6 bases, V lost 1 base, and 7 bases had no gene match. Germline V lookup: CDR1 LGHDT, CDR2 YNNKEL (reference sequence). The length of the CDR3 is 16 residues.

The J gene is TRBJ1-2, the V gene TRBV14, with 7 bases aligning to TRBD1. Unmatched junction bases numbered 15, after V lost 1 base and J lost 4 bases. Germline V lookup: CDR1 SGHDN, CDR2 FVKESK. This CDR3 contains 18 residues. CDR3 region: CASSQVHWTGPGSYGYTF. CDR3 bases: TGTGCCAGCAGCCAAGTCCATTGGACAGGCCCGGGGAGCTATGGCTACACCTTC.

The rearrangement uses TRBV6-5 and TRBJ2-4; 10 bases agree with TRBD1. The CDR3 spans 15 residues. Trimming at V came to 4 bases and at J to 2 bases, leaving 2 bases not matched to a gene. Germline CDR1 reads MNHEY; CDR2 reads SVGAGI. The CDR3 reads CASSWDRGTKNIQYF. The CDR3, as DNA: TGTGCCAGCAGTTGGGACAGGGGAACCAAAAACATTCAGTACTTC.

V usage is TRBV7-9 and J usage is TRBJ2-1; D ambiguous. With 5 bases removed from V and 5 bases from J, the gap between germline ends came to 16 bases. The CDR3 contains 15 residues. Germline V lookup: CDR1 SEHNR, CDR2 FQNEAQ (reference sequence). CDR3 amino acids: CASSADVPWNNEQFF. The DNA of the CDR3 is TGTGCCAGCAGCGCAGACGTCCCATGGAACAATGAGCAGTTCTTC.